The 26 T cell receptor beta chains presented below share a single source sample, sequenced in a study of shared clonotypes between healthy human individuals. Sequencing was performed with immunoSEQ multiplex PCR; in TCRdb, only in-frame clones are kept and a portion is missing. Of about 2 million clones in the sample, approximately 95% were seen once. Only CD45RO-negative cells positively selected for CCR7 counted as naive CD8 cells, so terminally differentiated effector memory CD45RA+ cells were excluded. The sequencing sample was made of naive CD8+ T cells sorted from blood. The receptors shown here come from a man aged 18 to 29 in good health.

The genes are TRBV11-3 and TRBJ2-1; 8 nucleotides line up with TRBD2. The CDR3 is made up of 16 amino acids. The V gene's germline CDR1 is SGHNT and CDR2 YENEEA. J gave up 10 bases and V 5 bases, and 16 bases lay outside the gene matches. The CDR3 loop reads CASSPGVAGPTTEQFF. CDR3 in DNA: TGTGCCAGCAGCCCGGGGGTAGCGGGACCCACCACCGAGCAGTTCTTC.

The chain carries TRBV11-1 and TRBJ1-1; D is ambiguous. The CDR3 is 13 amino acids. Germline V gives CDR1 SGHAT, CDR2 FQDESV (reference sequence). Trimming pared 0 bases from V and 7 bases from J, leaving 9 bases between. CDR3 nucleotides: TGTGCCAGCAGCTTAGCGACGTGGCATGAAGCTTTCTTT. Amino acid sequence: CASSLATWHEAFF. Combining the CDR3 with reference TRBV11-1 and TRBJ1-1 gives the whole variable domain EAEVAQSPRYKITEKSQAVAFWCDPISGHATLYWYRQILGQGPELLVQFQDESVVDDSQLPKDRFSAERLKGVDSTLKIQPAELGDSAMYLCASSLATWHEAFFGQGTRLTVV.

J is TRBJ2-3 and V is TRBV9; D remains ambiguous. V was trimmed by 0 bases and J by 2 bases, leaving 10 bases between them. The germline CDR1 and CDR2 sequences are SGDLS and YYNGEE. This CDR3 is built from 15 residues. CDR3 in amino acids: CASSVDGDITDTQYF. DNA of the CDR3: TGTGCCAGCAGCGTAGATGGGGATATCACAGATACGCAGTATTTT.

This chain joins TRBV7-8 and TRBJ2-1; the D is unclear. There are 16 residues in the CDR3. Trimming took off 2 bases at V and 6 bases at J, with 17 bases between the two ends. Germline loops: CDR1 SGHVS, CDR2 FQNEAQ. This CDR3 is CASSLSLNPPLNEQFF. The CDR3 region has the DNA TGTGCCAGCAGCTTAAGCCTCAACCCCCCTCTCAATGAGCAGTTCTTC.

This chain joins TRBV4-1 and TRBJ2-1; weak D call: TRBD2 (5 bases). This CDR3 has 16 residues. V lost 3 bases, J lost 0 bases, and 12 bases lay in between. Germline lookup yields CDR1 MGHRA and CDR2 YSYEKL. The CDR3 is CASSQEIGDSYNEQFF. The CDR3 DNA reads TGCGCCAGCAGCCAGGAAATCGGGGACTCCTACAATGAGCAGTTCTTC.

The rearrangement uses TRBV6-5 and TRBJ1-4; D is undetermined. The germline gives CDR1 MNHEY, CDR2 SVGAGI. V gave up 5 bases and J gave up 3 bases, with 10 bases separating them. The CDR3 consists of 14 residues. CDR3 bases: TGTGCCAGCAGTCGAGGGTGGCCTAATGAAAAACTGTTTTTT. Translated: CASSRGWPNEKLFF.

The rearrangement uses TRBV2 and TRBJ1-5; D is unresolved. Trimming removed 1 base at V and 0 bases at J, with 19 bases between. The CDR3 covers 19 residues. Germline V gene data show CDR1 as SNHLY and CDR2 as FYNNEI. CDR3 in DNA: TGTGCCAGCAGTGAAGATATCGTCGGGAAACCCTATAGCAATCAGCCCCAGCATTTT. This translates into CASSEDIVGKPYSNQPQHF.

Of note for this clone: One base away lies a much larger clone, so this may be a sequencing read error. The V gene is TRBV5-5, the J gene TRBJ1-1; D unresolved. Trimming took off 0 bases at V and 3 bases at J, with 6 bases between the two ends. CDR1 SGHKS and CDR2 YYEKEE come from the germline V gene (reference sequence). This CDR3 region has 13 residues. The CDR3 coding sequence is TGTGCCAGCAGCTTGGCAGAGTACACTGAAGCTTTCTTT. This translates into CASSLAEYTEAFF.

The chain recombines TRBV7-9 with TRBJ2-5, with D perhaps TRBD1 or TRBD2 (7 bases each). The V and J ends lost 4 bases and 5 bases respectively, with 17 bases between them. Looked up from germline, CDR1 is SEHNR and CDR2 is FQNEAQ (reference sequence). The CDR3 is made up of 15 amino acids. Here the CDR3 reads CASSSVTGREETQYF. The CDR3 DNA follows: TGTGCCAGCAGCTCAGTGACAGGGAGGGAGGAGACCCAGTACTTC.

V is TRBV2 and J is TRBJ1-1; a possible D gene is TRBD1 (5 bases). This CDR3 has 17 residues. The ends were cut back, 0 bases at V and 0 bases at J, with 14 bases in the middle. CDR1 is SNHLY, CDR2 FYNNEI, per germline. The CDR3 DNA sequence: TGTGCCAGCAGTGAAGCGCTCCAGGGCCGAATGAACACTGAAGCTTTCTTT. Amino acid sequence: CASSEALQGRMNTEAFF.

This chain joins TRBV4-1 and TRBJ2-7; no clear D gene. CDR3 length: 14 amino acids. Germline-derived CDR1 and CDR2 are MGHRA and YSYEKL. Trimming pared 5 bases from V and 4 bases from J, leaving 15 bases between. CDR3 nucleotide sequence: TGCGCCAGCAGCGTCACGACGGTGACTTACGAGCAGTACTTC. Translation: CASSVTTVTYEQYF.

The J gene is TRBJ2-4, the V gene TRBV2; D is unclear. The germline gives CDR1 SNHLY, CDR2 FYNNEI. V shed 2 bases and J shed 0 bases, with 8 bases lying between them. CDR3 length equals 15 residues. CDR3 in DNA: TGTGCCAGCAGTGAAAACATACCAGCCAAAAACATTCAGTACTTC. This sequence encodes CASSENIPAKNIQYF.

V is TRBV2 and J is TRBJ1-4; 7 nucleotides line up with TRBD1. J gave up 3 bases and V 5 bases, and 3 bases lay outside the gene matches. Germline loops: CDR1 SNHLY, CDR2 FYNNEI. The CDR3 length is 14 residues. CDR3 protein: CASSHRGANEKLFF. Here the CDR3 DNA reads TGTGCCAGCAGTCACAGGGGAGCTAATGAAAAACTGTTTTTT.

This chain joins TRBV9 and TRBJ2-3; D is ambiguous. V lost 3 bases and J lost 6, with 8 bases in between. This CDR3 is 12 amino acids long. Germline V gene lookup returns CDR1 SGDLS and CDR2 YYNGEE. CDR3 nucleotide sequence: TGTGCCAGCAGCGGCCTAGTGGATACGCAGTATTTT. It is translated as CASSGLVDTQYF.

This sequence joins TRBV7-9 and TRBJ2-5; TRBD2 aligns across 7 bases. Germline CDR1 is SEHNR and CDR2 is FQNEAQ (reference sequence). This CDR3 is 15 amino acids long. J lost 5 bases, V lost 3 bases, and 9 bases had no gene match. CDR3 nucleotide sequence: TGTGCCAGCAGCTTGAGTGGGAGGGCCGGGGAGACCCAGTACTTC. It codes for CASSLSGRAGETQYF.

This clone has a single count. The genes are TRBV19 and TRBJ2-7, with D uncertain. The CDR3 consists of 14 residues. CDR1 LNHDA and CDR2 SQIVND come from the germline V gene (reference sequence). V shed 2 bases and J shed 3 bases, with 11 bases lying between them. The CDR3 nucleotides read TGTGCCAGTAGTATAAGTCTGCAGATCTACGAGCAGTACTTC. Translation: CASSISLQIYEQYF.

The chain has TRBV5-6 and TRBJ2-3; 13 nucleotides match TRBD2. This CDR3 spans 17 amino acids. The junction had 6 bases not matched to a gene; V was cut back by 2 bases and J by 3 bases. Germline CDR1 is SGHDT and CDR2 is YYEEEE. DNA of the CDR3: TGTGCCAGCAGCTTAGGACTAGCGGGAGTGGGTACAGATACGCAGTATTTT. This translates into CASSLGLAGVGTDTQYF.

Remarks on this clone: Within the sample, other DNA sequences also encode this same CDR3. The CDR3 sequence: CASSLAENTEAFF. Written as DNA, the CDR3 is TGCGCCAGCAGCTTGGCTGAGAACACTGAAGCTTTCTTT. The chain recombines TRBV5-1 with TRBJ1-1; D is ambiguous. Germline V gives CDR1 SGHRS, CDR2 YFSETQ. V was pared by 0 bases and J by 1 base, with 4 bases between. The CDR3 runs 13 residues.

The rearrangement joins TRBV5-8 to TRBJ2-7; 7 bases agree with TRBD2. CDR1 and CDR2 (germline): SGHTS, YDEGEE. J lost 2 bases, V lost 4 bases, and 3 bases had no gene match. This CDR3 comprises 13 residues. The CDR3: CASSLRETYEQYF. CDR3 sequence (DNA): TGTGCCAGCAGCCTGCGGGAGACCTACGAGCAGTACTTC.

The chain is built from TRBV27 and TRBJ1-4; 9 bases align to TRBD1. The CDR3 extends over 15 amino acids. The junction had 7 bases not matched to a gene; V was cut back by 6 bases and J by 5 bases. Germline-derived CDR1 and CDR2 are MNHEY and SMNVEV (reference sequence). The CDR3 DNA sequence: TGTGCCAGCAGCCTTGGGACAGGGATGAATGAAAAACTGTTTTTT. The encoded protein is CASSLGTGMNEKLFF.

CDR3 protein: CASSLVRGSSYTF. The CDR3 bases are TGTGCCAGCAGCTTAGTTCGGGGTAGTTCCTACACCTTC. The chain combines TRBV11-2 with TRBJ1-2; D uncertain. V was shortened by 1 base and J by 10 bases, with 13 bases between the two germline ends. This CDR3 spans 13 amino acids. Germline V gene lookup returns CDR1 SGHAT and CDR2 FQNNGV.

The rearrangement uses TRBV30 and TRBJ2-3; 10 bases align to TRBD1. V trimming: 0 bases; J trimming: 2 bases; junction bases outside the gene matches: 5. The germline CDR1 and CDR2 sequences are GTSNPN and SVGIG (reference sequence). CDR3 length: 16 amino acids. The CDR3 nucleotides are TGTGCCTGGAGTGTTGGACAGGGGGGATTCACAGATACGCAGTATTTT. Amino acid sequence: CAWSVGQGGFTDTQYF.

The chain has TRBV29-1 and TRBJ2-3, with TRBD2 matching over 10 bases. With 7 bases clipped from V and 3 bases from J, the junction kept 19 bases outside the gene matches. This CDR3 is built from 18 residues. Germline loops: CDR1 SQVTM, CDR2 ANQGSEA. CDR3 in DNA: TGCAGCGCCCGCGGTGGAGCGGGGGGGTTCGTTGAAACAGATACGCAGTATTTT. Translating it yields CSARGGAGGFVETDTQYF.

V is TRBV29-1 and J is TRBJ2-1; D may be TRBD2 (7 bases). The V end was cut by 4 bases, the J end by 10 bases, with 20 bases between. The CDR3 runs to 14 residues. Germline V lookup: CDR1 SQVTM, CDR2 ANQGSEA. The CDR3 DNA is TGCAGCGTTGTGGGAGGGGGGGCCTACCCCGAGCAGTTCTTC. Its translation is CSVVGGGAYPEQFF.

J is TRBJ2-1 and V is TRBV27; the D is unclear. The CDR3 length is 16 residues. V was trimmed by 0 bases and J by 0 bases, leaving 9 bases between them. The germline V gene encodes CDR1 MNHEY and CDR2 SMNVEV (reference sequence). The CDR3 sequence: CASSLSPFNSYNEQFF. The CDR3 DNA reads TGTGCCAGCAGTTTATCACCCTTCAACTCCTACAATGAGCAGTTCTTC.

DNA of the CDR3: TGTGCCAGCAGCGTAAGGACTAGCGATAACGAGCAGTACTTC. This sequence encodes CASSVRTSDNEQYF. This chain joins TRBV9 and TRBJ2-7; 9 bases line up with TRBD2. Germline values: CDR1 SGDLS, CDR2 YYNGEE. The trim removed 1 base at V and 5 bases at J, leaving 4 bases unmatched. The length of the CDR3 is 14 residues.